One and the same sample provided the 20 T cell receptor beta chains below, sequenced in a study of radiation and T cells in renal cell carcinoma. The assay was immunoSEQ multiplex PCR, and TCRdb's table has in-frame clones only and misses some. The sample lists approximately 120,000 clones; around 85% were seen once. Regarding time point: blood 2 weeks post-SBRT. The treatment denotes: 15 Gy SBRT to primary tumor, nephrectomy 4 weeks later. The source was blood, collected from a patient whose treatment included radiotherapy and nephrectomy. The source is a man aged 45-65 years with renal cell carcinoma.

The V and J genes are TRBV5-5 and TRBJ2-7; weak D call: TRBD1 (5 bases). Germline CDR1 reads SGHKS; CDR2 reads YYEKEE (reference sequence). The V and J ends lost 3 bases and 2 bases respectively, with 9 bases between them. This CDR3 is built from 13 residues. The CDR3 DNA follows: TGTGCCAGCAGCTCGACAGATCCCTACGAGCAGTACTTC. This translates into CASSSTDPYEQYF.

V is TRBV5-1 and J is TRBJ2-7; 11 bases are a match to TRBD1. The CDR3 is 15 residues long. V trimming: 3 bases; J trimming: 3 bases; junction bases outside the gene matches: 5. Per the germline V gene, CDR1 is SGHRS and CDR2 is YFSETQ. The DNA of the CDR3 is TGCGCCAGCAGCTCGGGACAGGGGGGAAACTACGAGCAGTACTTC. As protein: CASSSGQGGNYEQYF.

This chain connects TRBV7-9 to TRBJ2-7; no firm D call. The CDR3 is 12 residues long. The germline gives CDR1 SEHNR, CDR2 FQNEAQ (reference sequence). V was clipped by 4 bases and J by 5 bases, with 9 bases between them. Here the CDR3 reads CASSYRYDEQYF. The CDR3 bases are TGTGCCAGCAGCTATCGGTATGACGAGCAGTACTTC. Full variable domain (remainder filled in from reference TRBV7-9 and TRBJ2-7): DTGVSQNPRHKITKRGQNVTFRCDPISEHNRLYWYRQTLGQGPEFLTYFQNEAQLEKSRLLSDRFSAERPKGSFSTLEIQRTEQGDSAMYLCASSYRYDEQYFGPGTRLTVT.

This chain links TRBV4-2 with TRBJ1-1, with D hard to call. Germline V gives CDR1 LGHNA, CDR2 YNFKEQ. The CDR3 contains 13 residues. V lost 0 bases and J lost 6, with 8 bases in between. The CDR3 protein is CASSQDTVSEAFF. The CDR3 DNA reads as TGTGCCAGCAGCCAAGATACCGTCTCTGAAGCTTTCTTT.

This clone was seen just once. No conserved phenylalanine or tryptophan ends this CDR3, so it is likely a read error. The DNA is omitted, as the CDR3 cannot be located on it reliably, and the CDR3 follows TCRdb's listing. This chain uses TRBV6-6 with TRBJ1-1; whether TRBD1, the table's D call, matches the DNA was not checked. The V gene's germline CDR1 is MNHNY and CDR2 SVGAGI (reference sequence). Termini included, the CDR3 measures 12 amino acids. This chain's CDR3 is CASSATGTGIPG.

This clone appeared many times. This chain connects TRBV10-3 to TRBJ2-7; D ambiguous. The germline V and J ends were trimmed by 8 bases and 0 bases, with 8 bases remaining between them. This CDR3 spans 12 amino acids. Per the germline V gene, CDR1 is ENHRY and CDR2 is SYGVKD. CDR3 in DNA: TGTGCCATCGCCAGACTCTCCTACGAGCAGTACTTC. As protein: CAIARLSYEQYF.

The CDR3 region is CAISESVGQGGSDGYTF. The CDR3 nucleotides read TGTGCCATCAGTGAGTCTGTGGGACAGGGCGGGTCGGATGGCTACACCTTC. The chain joins TRBV10-3 to TRBJ1-2; 9 positions agree with TRBD1. The CDR3 has 17 amino acids. The V gene end was trimmed by 0 bases and the J gene end by 6 bases; junction bases not matched to a gene: 11. Germline CDR1 and CDR2: ENHRY and SYGVKD.

The chain is built from TRBV6-5 and TRBJ2-1; D might be TRBD1 (6 bases). Trimming shortened V by 6 bases and J by 6 bases, and 15 bases separated the two germline ends. Per the germline V gene, CDR1 is MNHEY and CDR2 is SVGAGI. The CDR3 has 14 residues. CDR3 DNA: TGTGCCAGCAGGGAAACAGGGCGCATCAATGAGCAGTTCTTC. It yields the protein CASRETGRINEQFF.

The gene calls are TRBV19 and TRBJ2-5, with D unclear. CDR1 is LNHDA, CDR2 SQIVND, per germline (reference sequence). CDR3 size: 13 residues. V lost 3 bases and J lost 1, with 6 bases in between. CDR3 residues: CASSMVGQETQYF. DNA for the CDR3: TGTGCCAGTAGTATGGTCGGCCAAGAGACCCAGTACTTC.

This chain links TRBV7-2 with TRBJ2-3; 12 nucleotides line up with TRBD2. The CDR3 runs 16 residues. Germline CDR1 is SGHTA and CDR2 is FQGNSA. Unmatched junction bases numbered 2, after V lost 1 base and J lost 3 bases. CDR3 nucleotide sequence: TGTGCCAGCAGCTTAGAGACTAGCGGGGGAACAGATACGCAGTATTTT. It codes for CASSLETSGGTDTQYF.

The V and J genes are TRBV30 and TRBJ2-2, with D possibly matching TRBD2 (5 bases). Germline lookup yields CDR1 GTSNPN and CDR2 SVGIG (reference sequence). V was shortened by 3 bases and J by 5 bases, with 13 bases between the two germline ends. This CDR3 has 14 amino acids. CDR3: CAWRRGPETGELFF. The CDR3 DNA is TGTGCCTGGAGGAGAGGGCCAGAGACCGGGGAGCTGTTTTTT. The full variable domain, with the rest looked up from reference TRBV30 and TRBJ2-2, is SQTIHQWPATLVQPVGSPLSLECTVEGTSNPNLYWYRQAAGRGLQLLFYSVGIGQISSEVPQNLSASRPQDRQFILSSKKLLLSDSGFYLCAWRRGPETGELFFGEGSRLTVL.

This clone was seen only a few times. The chain employs TRBV5-1 and TRBJ2-2; D is ambiguous. The CDR3 loop spans 15 amino acids. Trimming removed 0 bases at V and 5 bases at J, with 11 bases between. Germline loops: CDR1 SGHRS, CDR2 YFSETQ. In nucleotides, the CDR3 is TGCGCCAGCAGCTTGGGTCAACTGTGGACCGGGGAGCTGTTTTTT. Protein product: CASSLGQLWTGELFF.

The chain is built from TRBV28 and TRBJ1-3; D uncertain. CDR1 and CDR2 from the germline V gene are MDHEN and SYDVKM. The ends were cut back, 6 bases at V and 5 bases at J, with 17 bases in the middle. The CDR3 is made up of 15 amino acids. For the CDR3, the DNA is TGTGCCAGCAGAGGGCGTCAGAATGTCAGAAACACCATATATTTT. Translating gives CASRGRQNVRNTIYF.

The chain recombines TRBV6-1 with TRBJ2-1, with 10 nucleotides matching TRBD2. With V trimmed by 3 bases and J by 4 bases, 9 bases remained unmatched. From germline, CDR1 is MNHNS and CDR2 SASEGT. The CDR3 sequence is 17 residues long. This chain's CDR3 is CASSDHSGGRIYNEQFF. The CDR3 nucleotides read TGTGCCAGCAGTGACCATAGCGGGGGGAGAATTTACAATGAGCAGTTCTTC.

The chain uses TRBV30 and TRBJ2-1; D not certain. There are 13 residues in the CDR3. Trimming left V 2 bases short and J 5 bases short, with 10 bases between. The germline gives CDR1 GTSNPN, CDR2 SVGIG (reference sequence). The CDR3 region has the DNA TGTGCCTGGAGTAAGGGAAAAAACAATGAGCAGTTCTTC. Its translation is CAWSKGKNNEQFF.

Concerning this clone itself: The junction departs from the called germline gene at one end, perhaps through a read error. The CDR3 loop reads CASSPRLTTSGETQYF. The CDR3 nucleotides read TGTGCTAGCAGCCCTCGTCTGACCACCTCAGGGGAGACCCAGTACTTC. The rearrangement joins TRBV7-7 to TRBJ2-5; D possibly corresponds to TRBD1 (5 bases). The CDR3 covers 16 residues. Germline CDR1 is SSHAT and CDR2 is FNYEAQ (reference sequence).

The chain links TRBV29-1 to TRBJ2-2, with TRBD2 identical over 11 bases. The trim removed 5 bases at V and 4 bases at J, leaving 12 bases unmatched. The CDR3 sequence is 17 residues long. Germline V gene lookup returns CDR1 SQVTM and CDR2 ANQGSEA. CDR3 residues: CSVLHILTSGGTGELFF. CDR3 nucleotide sequence: TGCAGCGTTTTACATATACTAACTAGCGGGGGCACCGGGGAGCTGTTTTTT.

The rearrangement uses TRBV2 and TRBJ2-1, with 8 bases aligning to TRBD2. The J segment lost 7 bases and the V segment lost 4 bases, leaving 15 bases of the junction unmatched. The CDR3 has 17 amino acids. Germline CDR1 SNHLY, CDR2 FYNNEI. The CDR3 loop is CASSALGADSGSNEQFF. The CDR3 bases are TGTGCCAGCAGTGCCTTGGGGGCCGACAGCGGGAGTAATGAGCAGTTCTTC.

J is TRBJ1-1 and V is TRBV4-1; 11 bases fit TRBD1. The CDR3 consists of 14 residues. With V trimmed by 7 bases and J by 5 bases, 6 bases remained unmatched. Germline values: CDR1 MGHRA, CDR2 YSYEKL. CDR3 nucleotide sequence: TGCGCCAGCATGGGGACAGGGGGAAGGACTGAAGCTTTCTTT. Its translation is CASMGTGGRTEAFF.

The chain carries TRBV6-1 and TRBJ2-3; D call uncertain. Trimming shortened V by 4 bases and J by 5 bases, and 13 bases separated the two germline ends. There are 14 residues in the CDR3. The germline V gene has CDR1 MNHNS and CDR2 SASEGT. The CDR3 DNA reads as TGTGCCAGCAGTGGTAAAGGATGGGGAGATACGCAGTATTTT. It yields the protein CASSGKGWGDTQYF.